These 16 T cell receptor beta chains originate from one sample sequenced in a study of tumor-infiltrating lymphocytes in primary liver carcinoma. From 20-30 mg of unsorted bulk tissue, DNA and RNA were co-extracted together. Total RNA amounting to 500 ng was the source from which TCR beta cDNA was made with a constant-region primer. Slightly modified ARM-PCR served as the procedure for the TCR beta libraries. These libraries came from three rounds of nested multiplex PCR. A C-beta reverse primer and TRBV1-TRBV30 forward primers served in each of the first two PCR rounds, at about 10 cycles apiece. TCRdb redid the calling of the multiplex PCR reads with MiXCR, one entry per CDR3 protein. This sample yields roughly 32,000 distinct CDR3 sequences, of which around 74% are seen a single time; roughly 15% belongs to the top ten. The sample consisted of liver tumor tissue from sampling region 4. The subset here: tumor region T4, right-lateral pole. The origin of the receptors is a man aged 35 to 55 with primary liver carcinoma and hepatitis B virus infection.

Worth noting for this clonotype: Compared with germline, one end of the junction differs, possibly owing to a read error. This sequence joins TRBV5-1 and TRBJ2-3; 10 bases are a match to TRBD2. Germline CDR1 and CDR2: SGHRS and YFSETQ. The CDR3 totals 16 residues. CDR3: CTSRESSGSSTDTQYF. Here the CDR3 DNA reads TGCACCAGCAGGGAGTCTAGCGGGAGTTCCACAGATACACAGTATTTT. Full variable domain (remainder filled in from reference TRBV5-1 and TRBJ2-3): KAGVTQTPRYLIKTRGQQVTLSCSPISGHRSVSWYQQTPGQGLQFLFEYFSETQRNKGNFPGRFSGRQFSNSRSEMNVSTLELGDSALYLCTSRESSGSSTDTQYFGPGTRLTVL.

Ten or more counts support this clonotype. The V gene is TRBV2, the J gene TRBJ2-2, with a possible D match to TRBD1 (5 bases). With 6 bases removed from V and 6 bases from J, the gap between germline ends came to 8 bases. CDR3 length equals 12 residues. Germline V gene lookup returns CDR1 SNHLY and CDR2 FYNNEI. This chain's CDR3 is CASRGDSGELFF. The CDR3 DNA reads TGTGCCAGCAGAGGGGATTCCGGGGAGCTGTTTTTT.

The chain joins TRBV12-3 or TRBV12-4 to TRBJ1-4; no clear D. The V end was cut by 1 base, the J end by 7 bases, with 10 bases between. This CDR3 contains 14 residues. The CDR3 sequence: CASSLGEVCEKLFF. The DNA for the CDR3 is TGTGCCAGCAGTTTAGGTGAGGTTTGTGAAAAACTGTTTTTT.

This clonotype was recorded at least ten times. This chain links TRBV2 with TRBJ2-1; 8 bases map to TRBD1. Per the germline V gene, CDR1 is SNHLY and CDR2 is FYNNEI. With V trimmed by 5 bases and J by 6 bases, 6 bases remained unmatched. CDR3 length equals 14 residues. The CDR3 sequence is CASSLGQGSNEQFF. DNA for the CDR3: TGTGCCAGCAGTCTCGGACAGGGTTCCAATGAGCAGTTCTTC.

On this clonotype: Likely a read error: the CDR3 ends without its conserved phenylalanine or tryptophan. The chain carries TRBV14 and TRBJ1-1; 9 bases match TRBD1. Germline CDR1 is SGHDN and CDR2 is FVKESK. This CDR3 has 13 residues. CDR3 nucleotide sequence: TGTGCGAGCAGCCAAGGACAGGGGATAGAAGCTTTCTTA. The encoded protein is CASSQGQGIEAFL.

About this clonotype: This may arise from a read error, as a much more abundant clone is one base away. The CDR3 protein is CVGSVQGANEKLFF. CDR3 bases: TGTGTCGGCAGCGTTCAGGGAGCTAATGAAAAACTGTTTTTT. The chain is built from TRBV9 and TRBJ1-4, with D possibly matching TRBD1 (5 bases). CDR1 and CDR2 (germline): SGDLS, YYNGEE. This CDR3 is 14 amino acids long.

The V call is TRBV11-1, the J call TRBJ2-7, with a weak D call TRBD2 (5 bases). V lost 2 bases and J 4 bases, leaving 15 bases between the germline ends. This CDR3 has 15 amino acids. Germline CDR1 and CDR2: SGHAT and FQDESV (reference sequence). CDR3 amino acids: CASSLTGLLEYEQYF. The DNA for the CDR3 is TGTGCCAGCAGCTTAACGGGATTGTTAGAATACGAGCAGTACTTC.

This clonotype was observed once. Because it lacks the conserved phenylalanine or tryptophan at the end, this CDR3 is likely a read error. The chain combines TRBV11-1 with TRBJ2-7, with D possibly being TRBD2 (6 bases). The CDR3 extends over 15 amino acids. CDR1 and CDR2 (germline): SGHAT, FQDESV (reference sequence). The CDR3 loop is CTSSLTRSGEYEQYL. In nucleotides, the CDR3 is TGTACCAGCAGCTTAACGAGATCGGGAGAATACGAGCAGTACCTC.

To note about this clonotype: One end of the junction is discordant with germline, which a read error may explain. This chain joins TRBV30 and TRBJ2-2, with a possible D match to TRBD2 (5 bases). Germline V gene data show CDR1 as GTSNPN and CDR2 as SVGIG (reference sequence). The CDR3 contains 14 residues. The CDR3 sequence is CAWRGQEDSGELFF. CDR3 nucleotides: TGTGCCTGGAGAGGTCAGGAGGACTCCGGGGAGTTGTTTTTT.

A single count supports this clonotype. The conserved final phenylalanine or tryptophan is absent from the CDR3, which likely points to a read error. This chain links TRBV5-4 with TRBJ2-1; 11 nucleotides match TRBD1. Germline CDR1 is SGHNT and CDR2 is YYREEE (reference sequence). The CDR3 is 15 amino acids. The CDR3 loop is CASGSGTGGPNDQFY. Written as DNA, the CDR3 is TGTGCCAGCGGCTCCGGGACAGGGGGGCCCAATGATCAGTTCTAC.

This clonotype was observed a single time. The rearrangement uses TRBV28 and TRBJ2-5; no reliable D call. Trimming removed 8 bases at V and 6 bases at J, with 19 bases between. The CDR3 contains 14 residues. Germline V gives CDR1 MDHEN, CDR2 SYDVKM. CDR3 region: CASCGDHLRQTQYF. Here the CDR3 DNA reads TGTGCCAGCTGTGGGGATCACCTCAGGCAGACCCAGTACTTC.

In regard to this clonotype: Relative to the germline gene, one junction end is altered; a read error may explain this. V and J are TRBV5-1 and TRBJ1-1; 8 nucleotides line up with TRBD1. CDR3 length: 15 residues. The germline V gene has CDR1 SGHRS and CDR2 YFSETQ. CDR3 in amino acids: CASSTGTGGSTEASF. The DNA of the CDR3 is TGTGCCAGCAGCACCGGGACAGGCGGATCCACTGAAGCTTCCTTT.

The V gene is TRBV11-2, the J gene TRBJ2-7; 10 nucleotides align to TRBD2. CDR1 and CDR2 (germline): SGHAT, FQNNGV. This CDR3 region has 15 residues. The CDR3 sequence is CTCSITLAGASEQYF. DNA for the CDR3: TGTACCTGCAGCATAACCCTAGCGGGGGCTAGCGAGCAGTACTTC.

Many counts were recorded for this clonotype. The V gene is TRBV28, the J gene TRBJ1-5; a weak D match, TRBD1 (5 bases). The germline V gene has CDR1 MDHEN and CDR2 SYDVKM. V dropped 5 bases and J dropped 5 bases, with 19 bases sitting between them. The CDR3 has 16 residues. Here the CDR3 reads CASSVVYSKGYQPQHF. The CDR3 DNA reads as TGTGCCAGCAGTGTCGTGTATAGTAAGGGGTATCAGCCCCAGCATTTT.

About this clonotype: One end of the junction fails to match germline, which may point to a read error. The J gene is TRBJ2-6, the V gene TRBV6-1; D may be TRBD1 or TRBD2 (5 bases each). CDR1 and CDR2 (germline): MNHNS, SASEGT. The CDR3 sequence is 17 residues long. In DNA form, the CDR3 reads TGTGCCAGTAGTCCCCGGGGCACAATCTCTGGGGCCAGCGTCCTGACTTTC. As protein: CASSPRGTISGASVLTF.

In the case of this clonotype: One junction end does not reproduce the germline sequence, and a read error may be involved. The chain links TRBV12-3 or TRBV12-4 to TRBJ2-7; no firm D call. The CDR3 has 16 amino acids. The CDR3: CANSLNYGQIPYEQYF. The CDR3 nucleotides are TGTGCCAACAGTTTAAATTATGGGCAGATTCCCTACGAGCAGTATTTC.